The 9 T cell receptor beta chains given below trace back to one sample, sequenced in a study of cytomegalovirus exposure and HLA in healthy donors. PCR employed 60 Vbeta and 13 Jbeta primers. Assay: immunoSEQ multiplex PCR; the TCRdb copy retains only in-frame clones and omits some. The repertoire holds just under 70,000 clones, with roughly four fifths as singletons. The sequenced material came from PBMCs. Every receptor here comes from a human donor in good health.

Details on this clone: Mismatch with germline at one junction end may stem from a read error. The J gene is TRBJ1-2, the V gene TRBV15, with D uncertain. CDR3 length: 14 amino acids. CDR1 is LNHNV and CDR2 is YYDKDF in the germline V gene (reference sequence). DNA of the CDR3: TGTGCCACCAGCAGAGCCGGACTTAACTATGGCCACACCTTC. As protein: CATSRAGLNYGHTF.

V usage is TRBV4-2 and J usage is TRBJ2-7, with 11 positions matching TRBD1. Germline V gives CDR1 LGHNA, CDR2 YNFKEQ. J was trimmed by 4 bases and V by 3 bases; bases with no gene match: 5. CDR3 size: 15 residues. CDR3 in DNA: TGTGCCAGCAGCCAGGACAGGGGGCGGGGGTACGAGCAGTACTTC. Residues: CASSQDRGRGYEQYF.

The chain combines TRBV7-3 with TRBJ2-7; possibly TRBD1 for D (6 bases). V was clipped by 4 bases and J by 4 bases, with 17 bases between them. The CDR3 is 15 amino acids. CDR1 and CDR2 (germline): SGHTA, FQGTGA. The CDR3 reads CASSWTAGESYEQYF. The CDR3 DNA reads as TGTGCCAGCAGCTGGACAGCCGGGGAATCGTACGAGCAGTACTTC.

CDR3 region: CASSITGGGVTDTQYF. CDR3 coding DNA: TGTGCCAGCAGCATCACTGGCGGGGGAGTCACAGATACGCAGTATTTT. The chain joins TRBV11-1 to TRBJ2-3; 7 bases map to TRBD2. Germline-derived CDR1 and CDR2 are SGHAT and FQDESV (reference sequence). Losses at the gene ends were 5 bases for V and 2 bases for J; bases not matched to a gene: 10. CDR3 size: 16 residues.

The chain links TRBV9 to TRBJ2-5, with 8 bases lining up with TRBD2. V lost 0 bases, J lost 1 base, and 8 bases stayed unmatched. This CDR3 comprises 17 residues. Germline lookup yields CDR1 SGDLS and CDR2 YYNGEE. DNA of the CDR3: TGTGCCAGCAGCGTAGATCCGGGGGGGTTACTCCAAGAGACCCAGTACTTC. Its translation is CASSVDPGGLLQETQYF.

The V gene is TRBV7-6, the J gene TRBJ2-5, with 7 positions matching TRBD2. Trimming at V came to 5 bases and at J to 9 bases, leaving 9 bases not matched to a gene. Looked up from germline, CDR1 is SGHVS and CDR2 is FNYEAQ. CDR3 length: 13 amino acids. The CDR3 loop is CASSPWGGWAQYF. In DNA form, the CDR3 reads TGTGCCAGCAGCCCTTGGGGGGGATGGGCCCAGTACTTC.

The chain combines TRBV5-6 with TRBJ2-2; 11 positions match TRBD1. With V trimmed by 4 bases and J by 4 bases, 3 bases remained unmatched. In germline, CDR1 is SGHDT, CDR2 YYEEEE. The CDR3 runs 15 residues. The CDR3 protein is CASSPGTGGTGELFF. As DNA, the CDR3 is TGTGCCAGCAGCCCCGGGACAGGGGGCACCGGGGAGCTGTTTTTT.

The gene calls are TRBV5-4 and TRBJ2-7; 7 bases are a match to TRBD1. Germline lookup yields CDR1 SGHNT and CDR2 YYREEE (reference sequence). CDR3 size: 13 residues. V shed 1 base and J 4 bases; nucleotides not matched to a gene: 2. Written as DNA, the CDR3 is TGTGCCAGCAGCTTGACGACAGGGTACGAGCAGTACTTC. Translation: CASSLTTGYEQYF. The complete variable domain, with remaining parts taken from reference TRBV5-4 and TRBJ2-7, reads ETGVTQSPTHLIKTRGQQVTLRCSSQSGHNTVSWYQQALGQGPQFIFQYYREEENGRGNFPPRFSGLQFPNYSSELNVNALELDDSALYLCASSLTTGYEQYFGPGTRLTVT.

This chain connects TRBV19 to TRBJ2-7, with 12 positions matching TRBD1. Germline assignment: CDR1 LNHDA and CDR2 SQIVND (reference sequence). With V trimmed by 3 bases and J by 4 bases, 4 bases remained unmatched. The CDR3 runs 15 residues. The DNA of the CDR3 is TGTGCCAGTAGTATTTCGGGACAGGGGGCTTACGAGCAGTACTTC. Translation: CASSISGQGAYEQYF.